This T cell receptor (beta chain) appears in the sequencing data of a study of Ad26.COV2.S vaccination and SARS-CoV-2 variants. Described treatment: approximately 18 received Ad26.COV2.S at low or high dose, single or two shots; several received placebo; per-sample allocation not given. Vaccine and placebo recipients were sampled on day 63 after the first injection. The V and J ends lost 2 bases and 4 bases respectively, with 12 bases between them. The CDR3 runs 15 residues. CDR1 and CDR2 from the germline V gene are SGDLS and YYNGEE. Findings of the study overall: Researchers reported similar non-spike TCR breadth in vaccine and placebo recipients.

Data came from immunoSEQ multiplex PCR; TCRdb stores just in-frame clones and leaves some out. Here the sample spans about 320,000 clones, 85% being singletons. A word on this clone: Antigen unknown.

The sequence derives from a person aged 18 to 59 who received the Ad26.COV2.S COVID-19 vaccine or a placebo. Specimen: peripheral blood, collected in a trial of Ad26.COV2.S vaccine versus placebo. The genes are TRBV9 and TRBJ1-4, with TRBD1 as a possible D gene (5 bases). CDR3 sequence (DNA): TGTGCCAGCAGCGTGCCCGGGGCCAGTAATGAAAAACTGTTTTTT. Its translation is CASSVPGASNEKLFF.